Below, 2 T cell receptor beta chains from the same sample are listed, as sequenced in a study of T cells in Graves' hyperthyroidism and ophthalmopathy. Amplified TCR beta CDR3 regions derived from RNA transcripts. A set of HTBI primers served as the primers for a first-round RT-PCR of the TCR CDR3. TCRdb re-called the multiplex PCR reads through MiXCR, storing one row per CDR3 protein. The sample has roughly 800,000 distinct CDR3 sequences, roughly 40% seen once. The sequenced material came from blood. These receptor sequences come from a man younger than 35 with Graves' hyperthyroidism.

This clonotype has just a few counts. V and J are TRBV9 and TRBJ1-1; 10 bases are shared with TRBD1. Per the germline V gene, CDR1 is SGDLS and CDR2 is YYNGEE. The CDR3 has 14 residues. The junction had 5 bases not matched to a gene; V was cut back by 3 bases and J by 6 bases. In DNA, the CDR3 is TGTGCCAGCAGCGAAAGGACAGGGGGAGCTGAAGCTTTCTTT. Translated: CASSERTGGAEAFF. The full variable domain, rest sourced from reference TRBV9 and TRBJ1-1, is DSGVTQTPKHLITATGQRVTLRCSPRSGDLSVYWYQQSLDQGLQFLIQYYNGEERAKGNILERFSAQQFPDLHSELNLSSLELGDSALYFCASSERTGGAEAFFGQGTRLTVV.

This clonotype was detected a few times. The rearrangement links TRBV12-3 or TRBV12-4 to TRBJ1-5; D ambiguous. The CDR3 runs to 13 residues. V was cut by 7 bases and J by 4 bases, with 11 bases left in between. CDR3 in amino acids: CASTPSLNQPQHF. CDR3 coding DNA: TGTGCCAGCACCCCCTCTCTTAATCAGCCCCAGCATTTT.